The next 2 T cell receptor beta chains were all read from a single sample in a study of PD-1 blockade in classical Hodgkin lymphoma. Autologous stem cell transplantation was followed by relapse in every patient, and brentuximab vedotin exposure varied. Only in-frame clones appear in the TCRdb table, and some are missing; sequencing was by immunoSEQ multiplex PCR. The sample lists 55,000 to 80,000 clones, 88% occurring once. Sequenced material: peripheral blood mononuclear cells (PBMCs), taken at baseline. These receptors were obtained from a human donor with classical Hodgkin lymphoma.

This clone was seen just once. The chain has TRBV13 and TRBJ2-7, with no clear D. The CDR3 length is 13 residues. Germline V CDR1 and CDR2: PRHDT, FYEKMQ (reference sequence). V lost 1 base, J lost 0 bases, and 4 bases lay in between. DNA of the CDR3: TGTGCCAGCAGCTTAGTGGGCTCCTACGAGCAGTACTTC. It translates to CASSLVGSYEQYF.

V is TRBV30 and J is TRBJ1-2; 9 positions match TRBD1. Per germline, CDR1 GTSNPN and CDR2 SVGIG (reference sequence). This CDR3 has 14 amino acids. With V trimmed by 3 bases and J by 1 base, 3 bases remained unmatched. This CDR3 is CAWRADRGNYGYTF. The CDR3 DNA follows: TGTGCCTGGAGGGCGGACAGGGGTAACTATGGCTACACCTTC.